The 21 T cell receptor beta chains listed next were all sequenced from one sample in a study of blood T cell repertoires in COVID-19. The data were produced by immunoSEQ multiplex PCR, yet TCRdb's version contains in-frame clones alone and is incomplete. The table shows around 160,000 clones, with approximately 86% occurring only once. The sample taken for sequencing was peripheral blood. The receptor source for this set is a man aged 55-75 years with acute or convalescent COVID-19.

This clone was observed once. The chain employs TRBV27 and TRBJ1-4; D ambiguous. The V end lost 2 bases, the J end lost 3 bases, and 4 bases lay between the germline ends. Germline-derived CDR1 and CDR2 are MNHEY and SMNVEV (reference sequence). The CDR3 length is 13 residues. CDR3 coding DNA: TGTGCCAGCAGTTTAGAGTCTAATGAAAAACTGTTTTTT. Translating gives CASSLESNEKLFF.

V gene TRBV11-3 combines with J gene TRBJ1-1; D might be TRBD1 (6 bases). There are 12 residues in the CDR3. Trimming shortened V by 6 bases and J by 5 bases, and 10 bases separated the two germline ends. From germline, CDR1 is SGHNT and CDR2 YENEEA. CDR3 sequence reads: CASSFGTTEAFF. CDR3 nucleotides: TGTGCCAGCAGTTTCGGGACAACTGAAGCTTTCTTT.

The chain combines TRBV20-1 with TRBJ2-1; weak D call: TRBD2 (6 bases). Germline lookup yields CDR1 DFQATT and CDR2 SNEGSKA (reference sequence). With 5 bases removed from V and 7 bases from J, the gap between germline ends came to 9 bases. CDR3 length: 11 residues. CDR3 sequence reads: CSAGGLNEQFF. The DNA of the CDR3 is TGCAGTGCTGGGGGACTTAATGAGCAGTTCTTC.

This clone turned up a few times. The chain links TRBV30 to TRBJ2-7; possible D gene TRBD2, 7 bases. Deletions cut 3 bases from V and 7 bases from J, with 22 bases between. Germline V gene data show CDR1 as GTSNPN and CDR2 as SVGIG (reference sequence). The CDR3 has 15 residues. This CDR3 reads CAWSVRGLSQGEQYF. The CDR3 nucleotides are TGTGCCTGGAGCGTCCGGGGACTAAGTCAGGGGGAGCAGTACTTC.

The CDR3 sequence: CASSLGDIEELFF. The CDR3 DNA follows: TGCGCCAGCAGCTTGGGGGACATCGAGGAGCTGTTTTTT. V and J are TRBV5-1 and TRBJ2-2; weak D call: TRBD1 (6 bases). Germline-derived CDR1 and CDR2 are SGHRS and YFSETQ. V lost 0 bases to trimming and J lost 10 bases, with 10 bases between them. This CDR3 region has 13 residues.

The genes are TRBV7-6 and TRBJ2-2, with 10 bases lining up with TRBD2. The V gene end was trimmed by 5 bases and the J gene end by 7 bases; junction bases not matched to a gene: 7. The CDR3 length is 15 residues. CDR1 is SGHVS, CDR2 FNYEAQ, per germline. CDR3: CASSPSGRGDGELFF. The CDR3 nucleotides are TGTGCCAGCAGCCCGAGCGGGAGGGGCGACGGGGAGCTGTTTTTT. Drawing the rest from reference TRBV7-6 and TRBJ2-2, the complete variable domain is GAGVSQSPRYKVTKRGQDVALRCDPISGHVSLYWYRQALGQGPEFLTYFNYEAQQDKSGLPNDRFSAERPEGSISTLTIQRTEQRDSAMYRCASSPSGRGDGELFFGEGSRLTVL.

The chain uses TRBV28 and TRBJ2-7, with 8 bases fitting TRBD2. The germline V gene has CDR1 MDHEN and CDR2 SYDVKM. The ends lost 6 bases at V and 2 bases at J; junction bases unmatched: 12. The CDR3 runs to 16 residues. DNA of the CDR3: TGTGCCAGCAGCCCAGCGGGGGACTTACTCACCTACGAGCAGTACTTC. Amino acids: CASSPAGDLLTYEQYF.

This clone was observed at least ten times. The chain combines TRBV18 with TRBJ2-2, with D perhaps TRBD1 (5 bases). Germline CDR1 reads KGHSH; CDR2 reads LQKENI. This CDR3 is built from 13 residues. Trimming removed 8 bases from V and 3 bases from J, with 10 bases in between. CDR3 sequence: CASRQGYTGELFF. CDR3 coding DNA: TGTGCCAGCCGTCAGGGATACACCGGGGAGCTGTTTTTT. Full variable domain (outside the CDR3, taken from reference TRBV18 and TRBJ2-2): NAGVMQNPRHLVRRRGQEARLRCSPMKGHSHVYWYRQLPEEGLKFMVYLQKENIIDESGMPKERFSAEFPKEGPSILRIQQVVRGDSAAYFCASRQGYTGELFFGEGSRLTVL.

Only one count was recorded for this clone. V usage is TRBV21-1 and J usage is TRBJ2-2; the table's TRBD2 call for D was not verified on the DNA. TRBV21-1 is given as a pseudogene. The CDR3 covers 15 residues. The CDR3 reads CARCALRGNTGELFF. In nucleotides, the CDR3 is TGTGCCAGGTGCGCCCTCCGGGGAAACACCGGGGAGCTGTTTTTT.

The chain carries TRBV7-3 and TRBJ2-1; D possibly corresponds to TRBD2 (5 bases). Trimming removed 6 bases from V and 0 bases from J, with 12 bases in between. This CDR3 region has 15 residues. Germline V gene lookup returns CDR1 SGHTA and CDR2 FQGTGA. The CDR3 reads CASSPRVSSYNEQFF. The CDR3 bases are TGTGCCAGCAGTCCGCGGGTGAGCTCCTACAATGAGCAGTTCTTC.

The rearrangement joins TRBV5-6 to TRBJ2-5; 13 bases agree with TRBD2. Germline CDR1 and CDR2: SGHDT and YYEEEE. The trim removed 1 base at V and 0 bases at J, leaving 6 bases unmatched. This CDR3 spans 18 amino acids. The CDR3 sequence is CASSLPHGTSGNQETQYF. CDR3 nucleotide sequence: TGTGCCAGCAGCTTGCCCCACGGGACTAGCGGGAACCAAGAGACCCAGTACTTC.

The chain combines TRBV7-3 with TRBJ2-1; 10 nucleotides line up with TRBD1. Unmatched junction bases numbered 4, after V lost 4 bases and J lost 4 bases. The CDR3 covers 15 residues. Germline lookup yields CDR1 SGHTA and CDR2 FQGTGA. In nucleotides, the CDR3 is TGTGCCAGCAGCTCGACAGGGGGCGGGTACAATGAGCAGTTCTTC. Translating it yields CASSSTGGGYNEQFF.

This sequence joins TRBV19 and TRBJ1-5; TRBD1 agrees at 10 bases. The CDR3 length is 16 residues. Germline-derived CDR1 and CDR2 are LNHDA and SQIVND (reference sequence). Trimming cost V 5 bases and J 5 bases; bases outside gene matches: 9. In nucleotides, the CDR3 is TGTGCCAGTAGTCCTCGGGACAGGGGTTCCGATCAGCCCCAGCATTTT. Protein: CASSPRDRGSDQPQHF.

The rearrangement links TRBV28 to TRBJ1-3; possible D gene TRBD1, 5 bases. The V and J ends lost 6 bases and 3 bases respectively, with 15 bases between them. CDR3 size: 15 residues. In germline, CDR1 is MDHEN, CDR2 SYDVKM. CDR3 DNA sequence: TGTGCCAGCAGCTATACCTCAGGGCATGGAAACACCATATATTTT. Its protein product is CASSYTSGHGNTIYF.

The chain links TRBV7-2 to TRBJ1-1; 10 bases align to TRBD1. CDR3 length equals 13 residues. Germline V lookup: CDR1 SGHTA, CDR2 FQGNSA. The trim removed 3 bases at V and 11 bases at J, leaving 6 bases unmatched. CDR3 DNA: TGTGCCAGCAGCTTTGGACAGGGGGTTAGGGCTTTCTTT. Protein sequence: CASSFGQGVRAFF.

The chain combines TRBV7-8 with TRBJ2-7; 9 bases line up with TRBD1. CDR3 length equals 13 residues. Per germline, CDR1 SGHVS and CDR2 FQNEAQ. With 4 bases clipped from V and 5 bases from J, the junction kept 3 bases outside the gene matches. The CDR3 nucleotides are TGTGCCAGCAGCTCCGGGACAGGGAACGAGCAGTACTTC. Translated: CASSSGTGNEQYF.

CDR3 in DNA: TGTGCCAGCAGTGCAGGGTCTGGGGCCAACGTCCTGACTTTC. Amino acids: CASSAGSGANVLTF. This chain uses TRBV28 with TRBJ2-6; TRBD1 might be the D (5 bases). This CDR3 has 14 residues. The V gene lost 5 bases and the J gene lost 1 base, with 6 bases spanning the gap. Germline lookup yields CDR1 MDHEN and CDR2 SYDVKM.

The chain combines TRBV27 with TRBJ2-7; D gene uncertain. Between the trimmed V and J ends, which lost 2 bases and 3 bases, there was a span of 8 bases. Germline V gene sequence: CDR1 MNHEY, CDR2 SMNVEV (reference sequence). CDR3 size: 13 residues. CDR3 DNA: TGTGCCAGCAGTTTAAACTCTTTCTACGAGCAGTACTTC. Its translation: CASSLNSFYEQYF.

For this clone: Other nucleotide sequences from this sample produce the same CDR3. V gene TRBV2 combines with J gene TRBJ1-1; 7 positions agree with TRBD1. This CDR3 comprises 14 residues. V lost 6 bases, J lost 2 bases, and 6 bases stayed unmatched. Germline V CDR1 and CDR2: SNHLY, FYNNEI. The CDR3: CASSRQGLNTEAFF. The CDR3 coding sequence is TGTGCCAGCAGCCGACAGGGCCTTAACACTGAAGCTTTCTTT.

The chain has TRBV5-6 and TRBJ1-1; 8 nucleotides line up with TRBD1. The J segment lost 1 base and the V segment lost 5 bases, leaving 4 bases of the junction unmatched. CDR1 and CDR2 (germline): SGHDT, YYEEEE. This CDR3 is 14 amino acids long. CDR3 nucleotides: TGTGCCAGCAGGAGGACAGGGCGGAACACTGAAGCTTTCTTT. Encoded protein: CASRRTGRNTEAFF. The full variable domain, rest sourced from reference TRBV5-6 and TRBJ1-1, is DAGVTQSPTHLIKTRGQQVTLRCSPKSGHDTVSWYQQALGQGPQFIFQYYEEEERQRGNFPDRFSGHQFPNYSSELNVNALLLGDSALYLCASRRTGRNTEAFFGQGTRLTVV.

V usage is TRBV4-1 and J usage is TRBJ1-2; D perhaps matches TRBD1 (5 bases). Germline V gene sequence: CDR1 MGHRA, CDR2 YSYEKL. There are 15 residues in the CDR3. Trimming took 2 bases from V and 12 from J, leaving 22 bases between them. CDR3 in amino acids: CASSQSVDRPGLDTF. In nucleotides, the CDR3 is TGCGCCAGCAGCCAAAGCGTGGATCGACCGGGACTCGACACCTTC.